The clone carrying this T cell receptor beta chain turned up a few times. It was with unique molecular identifiers that the TCRbeta library was prepared. Via MiXCR, TCRdb re-called the PCR reads, giving one row per CDR3 protein. The sample has around 370,000 distinct CDR3 sequences, under 13% seen once; the top ten hold 2% to 3%. The CDR3 consists of 14 residues. The germline V gene encodes CDR1 MNHEY and CDR2 SVGEGT. V lost 8 bases to trimming and J lost 2 bases; unmatched junction nucleotides: 7. This sample stems from a study of T-cell reconstitution after alpha-beta-depleted transplantation in children.

The clonotype comes from a human donor who donated a stem cell graft to a child with acute lymphoblastic leukemia. Sequencing used PBMCs from the stem cell graft donor, obtained from the stem cell graft. The chain uses TRBV6-2 or TRBV6-3 and TRBJ2-3, with 7 bases aligning to TRBD2. This CDR3 reads CASGRREFTDTQYF. CDR3 nucleotides: TGTGCCAGCGGTCGGCGGGAGTTCACAGATACGCAGTATTTT.